This T cell receptor (beta chain) was recorded in a study of T cell responses to AZD1222 COVID-19 vaccine. Study-level findings and limits: Most donors were white British and more were female, and clonal diversity was possibly underestimated. Among those given AZD1222, only six were seropositive at baseline. Repertoires were obtained only post-peak T cell response. After two AZD1222 doses, spike-specific TCR breadth and depth rose versus day 0.

A remark on this clone: Antigen unknown.

The table came from immunoSEQ multiplex PCR; TCRdb's copy has only in-frame clones and leaves some out. The sample holds about 150,000 clones, around 92% seen once. The V segment lost 5 bases and the J segment 8 bases; nucleotides outside the gene matches: 13. This CDR3 has 16 residues. Germline V CDR1 and CDR2: SSHAT, FNYEAQ (reference sequence). The sample was peripheral blood, taken 28 days after the second AZD1222 dose. The clonotype originates from an adult who received the AZD1222 COVID-19 vaccine. This chain connects TRBV7-7 to TRBJ2-4, with 9 bases that match TRBD1. The CDR3: CASSRERDRVWDIQYF. The CDR3 DNA reads as TGTGCCAGCAGCCGAGAAAGGGACAGGGTTTGGGACATTCAGTACTTC.